The clone carrying this T cell receptor beta chain was counted at least ten times. These data originate in a study of T cell changes during pregnancy in multiple sclerosis. The CDR3 extends over 13 amino acids. Sequenced by immunoSEQ multiplex PCR; TCRdb stores in-frame clones only, minus some. The table records 65,000 to 90,000 clones, around 92% of them present only once. The sample consisted of peripheral blood, taken before pregnancy. This TCR was recovered from a female donor with multiple sclerosis, enrolled in a pregnancy study. This chain links TRBV21-1 with TRBJ2-7; the table's D call of TRBD1 was not tested on the DNA. TRBV21-1 is a pseudogene locus. The chain's CDR3 is CASSKRDTYEQYF. The CDR3 DNA reads as TGTGCCAGCAGCAAAAGGGACACCTACGAGCAGTACTTC.